This paragraph covers one T cell receptor (beta chain) sequence. The sample belongs to a study of OX40 agonist ivuxolimab in advanced cancers. At the level of the study: Of mixed ages from about 23 to 85 and averaging around 60 years, the group was approximately 84% male.

V gave up 4 bases and J gave up 11 bases; unmatched junction bases: 6. The CDR3 runs 11 residues. Germline CDR1 and CDR2: SQVTM and ANQGSEA. Clones were read by immunoSEQ multiplex PCR, and TCRdb kept only the in-frame ones, dropping some. This table holds about 73,000 clones, about 86% found once. The chain employs TRBV29-1 and TRBJ1-1; 8 nucleotides align to TRBD1. The source is an adult with an advanced solid tumor such as melanoma, head and neck, liver or kidney cancer. The material sequenced was CD4+ or CD8+ T cells sorted from blood, taken in a trial of the OX40 agonist ivuxolimab. The CDR3 protein is CSVAWDRRAFF. Written as DNA, the CDR3 is TGCAGCGTTGCCTGGGACAGGCGGGCTTTCTTT.